Shown below are 27 T cell receptor beta chains from a single sample sequenced in a study of T cell repertoires in ileal Crohn's disease. The protocol was immunoSEQ multiplex PCR, while the TCRdb copy is restricted to in-frame clones and leaves out a portion. The table has some 4,200 clones, approximately 69% seen once. The sequencing input was ileal tissue. Receptors originate from an adult with Crohn's disease.

The chain joins TRBV4-1 to TRBJ1-2; D perhaps matches TRBD1 (6 bases). V was cut by 1 base and J by 4 bases, with 10 bases left in between. Germline values: CDR1 MGHRA, CDR2 YSYEKL. The CDR3 has 14 residues. The CDR3 region is CASSQGQGSYGYTF. The CDR3 DNA is TGCGCCAGCAGCCAAGGCCAGGGGAGCTATGGCTACACCTTC.

The chain has TRBV4-1 and TRBJ1-5; TRBD1 is a possible D gene (6 bases). There are 18 residues in the CDR3. The germline V and J ends were trimmed by 4 bases and 0 bases, with 19 bases remaining between them. Per germline, CDR1 MGHRA and CDR2 YSYEKL. This CDR3 is CASSPASLRGNSNQPQHF. In nucleotides, the CDR3 is TGCGCCAGCAGCCCGGCAAGCCTCAGGGGAAATAGCAATCAGCCCCAGCATTTT.

The J gene is TRBJ1-1, the V gene TRBV30, with D uncertain. The CDR3 length is 13 residues. Germline lookup yields CDR1 GTSNPN and CDR2 SVGIG (reference sequence). Trimming pared 2 bases from V and 4 bases from J, leaving 11 bases between. The DNA of the CDR3 is TGTGCCTGGAGTCGCGGGTATGGCACTGAAGCTTTCTTT. This gives the protein CAWSRGYGTEAFF.

The chain employs TRBV29-1 and TRBJ2-2; 9 bases are a match to TRBD1. The CDR3 contains 15 residues. Trimming cost V 7 bases and J 1 base; bases outside gene matches: 7. CDR1 is SQVTM and CDR2 is ANQGSEA in the germline V gene. As DNA, the CDR3 is TGCAGCGCCCTAAGGACAGGGGAGAACACCGGGGAGCTGTTTTTT. Translation: CSALRTGENTGELFF.

The rearrangement uses TRBV6-1 and TRBJ2-3, with a weak D call TRBD1 (6 bases). Looked up from germline, CDR1 is MNHNS and CDR2 is SASEGT. The CDR3 length is 13 residues. Trimming took 5 bases from V and 1 from J, leaving 7 bases between them. CDR3 sequence reads: CASSPGGTDTQYF. CDR3 coding DNA: TGTGCCAGCAGTCCAGGGGGCACAGATACGCAGTATTTT.

The J gene is TRBJ2-1, the V gene TRBV5-1; 7 positions agree with TRBD1. V was clipped by 2 bases and J by 2 bases; unmatched bases: 7. CDR3 length: 16 amino acids. CDR1 SGHRS and CDR2 YFSETQ come from the germline V gene. The CDR3 DNA reads TGCGCCAGCAGCTTAAGTCCCGGGACAGCCTACAATGAGCAGTTCTTC. Translated, it gives CASSLSPGTAYNEQFF.

V and J are TRBV11-2 and TRBJ2-3, with TRBD2 matching over 8 bases. The junction had 4 bases not matched to a gene; V was cut back by 2 bases and J by 3 bases. The CDR3 length is 15 residues. From germline, CDR1 is SGHAT and CDR2 FQNNGV. CDR3 residues: CASSLTTSGTDTQYF. For the CDR3, the DNA is TGTGCCAGCAGCTTAACTACTAGCGGTACAGATACGCAGTATTTT.

This clone appeared a few times. V is TRBV6-6 and J is TRBJ2-7; D unclear. CDR3 length: 15 residues. The germline V gene encodes CDR1 MNHNY and CDR2 SVGAGI (reference sequence). Trimming took off 0 bases at V and 0 bases at J, with 9 bases between the two ends. CDR3 protein: CASSYSFGSSYEQYF. The CDR3, as DNA: TGTGCCAGCAGTTACTCATTTGGCAGCTCCTACGAGCAGTACTTC.

The chain combines TRBV5-4 with TRBJ2-4; D gene uncertain. In germline, CDR1 is SGHNT, CDR2 YYREEE (reference sequence). The CDR3 has 13 residues. V was shortened by 1 base and J by 6 bases, with 8 bases between the two germline ends. CDR3 in DNA: TGTGCCAGCAGCTTGAATTTCGGAAACATTCAGTACTTC. Its protein product is CASSLNFGNIQYF.

This chain links TRBV10-3 with TRBJ2-1; possibly TRBD2 for D (6 bases). The germline V and J ends were trimmed by 2 bases and 0 bases, with 8 bases remaining between them. This CDR3 is built from 15 residues. Germline-derived CDR1 and CDR2 are ENHRY and SYGVKD. The CDR3 loop reads CAISERESSYNEQFF. The CDR3 DNA follows: TGTGCCATCAGTGAGCGGGAGAGCTCCTACAATGAGCAGTTCTTC.

The chain carries TRBV6-1 and TRBJ1-3; D is undetermined. Germline loops: CDR1 MNHNS, CDR2 SASEGT. V lost 7 bases, J lost 4 bases, and 14 bases lay in between. This CDR3 has 14 residues. For the CDR3, the DNA is TGTGCCAGCACTCCTTATGCGTCGGGAAACACCATATATTTT. Its translation: CASTPYASGNTIYF.

The V call is TRBV11-3, the J call TRBJ1-5; no clear D gene. This CDR3 has 15 amino acids. The germline V gene encodes CDR1 SGHNT and CDR2 YENEEA. The V end was cut by 1 base, the J end by 9 bases, with 16 bases between. CDR3 amino acids: CASSLGAGGRGPQHF. For the CDR3, the DNA is TGTGCCAGCAGCTTAGGGGCAGGAGGCCGTGGGCCCCAGCATTTT.

This clone was counted only a few times. The chain joins TRBV19 to TRBJ2-2; 8 positions agree with TRBD1. Germline CDR1 LNHDA, CDR2 SQIVND (reference sequence). V shed 7 bases and J 5 bases; nucleotides not matched to a gene: 6. The CDR3 length is 14 residues. The CDR3 nucleotides read TGTGCCAGTACACGACAGGGGTGGACCGGGGAGCTGTTTTTT. This translates into CASTRQGWTGELFF. Complete variable domain (other parts from reference TRBV19 and TRBJ2-2): DGGITQSPKYLFRKEGQNVTLSCEQNLNHDAMYWYRQDPGQGLRLIYYSQIVNDFQKGDIAEGYSVSREKKESFPLTVTSAQKNPTAFYLCASTRQGWTGELFFGEGSRLTVL.

The CDR3 here is CASSSTGYTGELFF. The DNA for the CDR3 is TGTGCCAGCAGCTCCACAGGGTACACCGGGGAGCTGTTTTTT. The chain recombines TRBV9 with TRBJ2-2, with TRBD1 as a possible D gene (6 bases). With 4 bases removed from V and 3 bases from J, the gap between germline ends came to 10 bases. CDR3 length: 14 amino acids. Germline CDR1 reads SGDLS; CDR2 reads YYNGEE.

The J gene is TRBJ2-2, the V gene TRBV6-1, with unresolved D. CDR1 is MNHNS and CDR2 is SASEGT in the germline V gene. The CDR3 has 14 amino acids. Trimming pared 6 bases from V and 1 base from J, leaving 9 bases between. For the CDR3, the DNA is TGTGCCAGCAGCAGGCTGGGGAACACCGGGGAGCTGTTTTTT. Protein sequence: CASSRLGNTGELFF.

CDR3 DNA: TGTGCCAGCAGCGCGGGGGGCCCCTCCTACAATGAGCAGTTCTTC. Its protein is CASSAGGPSYNEQFF. The rearrangement links TRBV9 to TRBJ2-1; tentatively, D is TRBD2 (7 bases). Per germline, CDR1 SGDLS and CDR2 YYNGEE. The length of the CDR3 is 15 residues. Trimming pared 3 bases from V and 0 bases from J, leaving 10 bases between.

The chain recombines TRBV4-3 with TRBJ2-7, with no clear D. CDR1 and CDR2 from the germline V gene are LGHNA and YSLEER. Trimming removed 1 base from V and 2 bases from J, with 15 bases in between. This CDR3 is built from 16 residues. The CDR3 sequence is CASSQGGYPSTYEQYF. The CDR3 bases are TGCGCCAGCAGCCAAGGAGGTTACCCGAGTACCTACGAGCAGTACTTC.

This sequence joins TRBV6-1 and TRBJ2-5, with 8 bases fitting TRBD1. The DNA end is more similar to TRBJ2-7, so the J call may be wrong. The CDR3 contains 14 residues. The germline CDR1 and CDR2 sequences are MNHNS and SASEGT. Written as DNA, the CDR3 is TGTGCCAGCATACCGGGACAGGTCTCCTACGAGCAGTACTTC. Its protein product is CASIPGQVSYEQYF.

The genes are TRBV19 and TRBJ2-1, with 12 bases identical to TRBD2. The J segment lost 6 bases and the V segment lost 5 bases, leaving 5 bases of the junction unmatched. This CDR3 spans 15 amino acids. CDR1 and CDR2 from the germline V gene are LNHDA and SQIVND (reference sequence). CDR3 nucleotide sequence: TGTGCCAGTAGTTTTCGACTAGCGGGGGTCAATGAGCAGTTCTTC. It specifies CASSFRLAGVNEQFF.

The V and J genes are TRBV7-2 and TRBJ2-3; TRBD1 agrees at 9 bases. Looked up from germline, CDR1 is SGHTA and CDR2 is FQGNSA. The ends lost 6 bases at V and 4 bases at J; junction bases unmatched: 8. The CDR3 contains 15 residues. CDR3 sequence reads: CASSLWGQGPDTQYF. The CDR3 nucleotides are TGTGCCAGCAGTCTTTGGGGACAGGGACCAGATACGCAGTATTTT. Looking up the rest from reference TRBV7-2 and TRBJ2-3 gives the full variable domain: GAGVSQSPSNKVTEKGKDVELRCDPISGHTALYWYRQSLGQGLEFLIYFQGNSAPDKSGLPSDRFSAERTGGSVSTLTIQRTQQEDSAVYLCASSLWGQGPDTQYFGPGTRLTVL.

V usage is TRBV11-3 and J usage is TRBJ2-3; TRBD1 agrees at 7 bases. V was clipped by 5 bases and J by 0 bases; unmatched bases: 5. From germline, CDR1 is SGHNT and CDR2 YENEEA. The CDR3 runs 15 residues. CDR3 DNA sequence: TGTGCCAGCAGCAAAGGGACAGTAAGCACAGATACGCAGTATTTT. Amino acid sequence: CASSKGTVSTDTQYF.

This chain links TRBV19 with TRBJ2-1; 11 nucleotides line up with TRBD1. After removal of 5 bases from V and 6 bases from J, the junction contained 3 bases not matched to a gene. The CDR3 runs to 14 residues. Germline lookup yields CDR1 LNHDA and CDR2 SQIVND (reference sequence). CDR3 sequence (DNA): TGTGCCAGTAGTCCCGGGACAGGGGGCAATGAGCAGTTCTTC. Translated: CASSPGTGGNEQFF. Full variable domain (missing parts from reference TRBV19 and TRBJ2-1): DGGITQSPKYLFRKEGQNVTLSCEQNLNHDAMYWYRQDPGQGLRLIYYSQIVNDFQKGDIAEGYSVSREKKESFPLTVTSAQKNPTAFYLCASSPGTGGNEQFFGPGTRLTVL.

This clone was recorded a few times. DNA of the CDR3: TGCAGCGTTTTAGGGGAGGGGGGTAGCTCCTACGAGCAGTACTTC. Its protein is CSVLGEGGSSYEQYF. The rearrangement links TRBV29-1 to TRBJ2-7, with a possible D match to TRBD2 (7 bases). V was shortened by 5 bases and J by 0 bases, with 17 bases between the two germline ends. The germline V gene encodes CDR1 SQVTM and CDR2 ANQGSEA. The CDR3 is made up of 15 amino acids.

This chain connects TRBV5-4 to TRBJ2-1; 7 nucleotides align to TRBD2. Germline V gene sequence: CDR1 SGHNT, CDR2 YYREEE (reference sequence). V was clipped by 4 bases and J by 3 bases; unmatched bases: 4. This CDR3 comprises 14 residues. Here the CDR3 DNA reads TGTGCCAGCAGCAGAGCGGGGAACTACAATGAGCAGTTCTTC. This encodes CASSRAGNYNEQFF.

This chain links TRBV7-3 with TRBJ2-3; TRBD1 aligns across 9 bases. The CDR3 sequence is 13 residues long. With 4 bases clipped from V and 6 bases from J, the junction kept 2 bases outside the gene matches. Germline V CDR1 and CDR2: SGHTA, FQGTGA. The CDR3 DNA reads TGTGCCAGCAGCTCACAGGGGGCGGATACGCAGTATTTT. It specifies CASSSQGADTQYF.

J is TRBJ2-7 and V is TRBV25-1; 9 positions match TRBD1. This CDR3 is 15 amino acids long. V lost 4 bases and J lost 6; bases outside the gene matches: 10. Germline CDR1 reads MGHDK; CDR2 reads SYGVNS. The CDR3 spells CASSGAGTGPTEQYF. The CDR3 nucleotides read TGTGCCAGCAGTGGCGCCGGGACAGGGCCTACCGAGCAGTACTTC.

V is TRBV7-2 and J is TRBJ2-3; 9 bases are a match to TRBD2. CDR3 length: 15 residues. CDR1 SGHTA and CDR2 FQGNSA come from the germline V gene. The V gene end was trimmed by 5 bases and the J gene end by 9 bases; junction bases not matched to a gene: 12. The CDR3 sequence is CASSRWTSEVETQYF. The CDR3 DNA reads TGTGCCAGCAGCCGTTGGACTAGCGAGGTTGAAACGCAGTATTTT.